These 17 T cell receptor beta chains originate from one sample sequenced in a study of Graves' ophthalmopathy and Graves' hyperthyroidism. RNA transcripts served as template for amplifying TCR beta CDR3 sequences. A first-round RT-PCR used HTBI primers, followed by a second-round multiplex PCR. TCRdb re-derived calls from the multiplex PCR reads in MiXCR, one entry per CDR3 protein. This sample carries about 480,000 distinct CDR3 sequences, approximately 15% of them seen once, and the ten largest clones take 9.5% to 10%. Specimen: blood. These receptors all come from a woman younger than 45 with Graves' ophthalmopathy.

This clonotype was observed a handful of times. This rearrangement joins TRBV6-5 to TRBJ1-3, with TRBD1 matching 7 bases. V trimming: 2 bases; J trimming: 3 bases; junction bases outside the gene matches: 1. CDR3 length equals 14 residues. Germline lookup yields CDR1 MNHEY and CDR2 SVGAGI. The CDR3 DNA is TGTGCCAGCAGTTACACAGGGGATGGAAACACCATATATTTT. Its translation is CASSYTGDGNTIYF.

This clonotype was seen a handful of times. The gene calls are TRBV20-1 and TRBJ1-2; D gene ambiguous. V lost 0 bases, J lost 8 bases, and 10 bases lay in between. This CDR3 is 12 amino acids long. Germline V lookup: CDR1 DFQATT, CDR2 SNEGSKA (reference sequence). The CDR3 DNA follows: TGCAGTGCTAGAGATCCCCCCTGGGGCTACACCTTC. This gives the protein CSARDPPWGYTF.

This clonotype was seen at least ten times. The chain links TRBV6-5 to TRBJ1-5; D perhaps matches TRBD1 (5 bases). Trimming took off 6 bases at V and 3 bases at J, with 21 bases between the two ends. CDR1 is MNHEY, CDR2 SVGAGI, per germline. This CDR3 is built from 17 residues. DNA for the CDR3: TGTGCCAGCAGCAGGACGGGACTGAGGGGTTTCAATCAGCCCCAGCATTTT. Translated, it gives CASSRTGLRGFNQPQHF.

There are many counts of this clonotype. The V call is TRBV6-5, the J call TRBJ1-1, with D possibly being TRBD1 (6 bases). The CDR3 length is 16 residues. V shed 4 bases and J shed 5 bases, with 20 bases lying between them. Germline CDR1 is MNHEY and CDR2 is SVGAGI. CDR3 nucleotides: TGTGCCAGCAGTTCCGACAGGTCCCTCGGTGGAACTGAAGCTTTCTTT. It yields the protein CASSSDRSLGGTEAFF.

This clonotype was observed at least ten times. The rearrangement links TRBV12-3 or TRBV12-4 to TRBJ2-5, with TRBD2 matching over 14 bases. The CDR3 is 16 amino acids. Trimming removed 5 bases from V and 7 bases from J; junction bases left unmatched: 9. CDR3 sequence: CASSQGTSGSRATQYF. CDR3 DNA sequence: TGTGCCAGCAGTCAGGGGACTAGCGGGAGTAGAGCGACCCAGTACTTC.

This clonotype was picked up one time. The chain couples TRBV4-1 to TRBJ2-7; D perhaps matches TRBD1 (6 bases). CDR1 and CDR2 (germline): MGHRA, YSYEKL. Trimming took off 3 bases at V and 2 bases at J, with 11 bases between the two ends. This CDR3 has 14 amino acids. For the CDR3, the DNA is TGCGCCAGCAGCCACGGACAGATCACCTACGAGCAGTACTTC. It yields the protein CASSHGQITYEQYF.

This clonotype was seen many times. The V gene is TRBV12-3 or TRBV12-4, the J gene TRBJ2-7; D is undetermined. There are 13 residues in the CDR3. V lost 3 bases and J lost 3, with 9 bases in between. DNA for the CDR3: TGTGCCAGCAGTTTGGCAGCCGACTACGAGCAGTACTTC. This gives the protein CASSLAADYEQYF.

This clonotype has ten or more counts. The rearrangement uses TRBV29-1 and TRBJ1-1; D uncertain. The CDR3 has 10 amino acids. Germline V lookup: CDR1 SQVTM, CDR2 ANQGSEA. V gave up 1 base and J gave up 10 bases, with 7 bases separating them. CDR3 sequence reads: CSVEAQSAFF. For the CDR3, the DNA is TGCAGCGTTGAAGCACAGTCAGCTTTCTTT.

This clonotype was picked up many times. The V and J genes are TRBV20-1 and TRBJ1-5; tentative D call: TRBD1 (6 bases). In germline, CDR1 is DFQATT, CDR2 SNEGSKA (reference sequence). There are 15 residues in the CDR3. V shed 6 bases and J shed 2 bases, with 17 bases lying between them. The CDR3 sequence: CSAEIQGLRNQPQHF. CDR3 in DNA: TGCAGTGCCGAGATACAGGGATTACGCAATCAGCCCCAGCATTTT.

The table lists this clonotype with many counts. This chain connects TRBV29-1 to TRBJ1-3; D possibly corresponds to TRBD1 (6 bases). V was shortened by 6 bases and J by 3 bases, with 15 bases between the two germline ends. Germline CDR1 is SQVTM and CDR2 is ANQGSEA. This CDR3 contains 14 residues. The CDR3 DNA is TGCAGCGTCGTTTCTACAGGGTTTGGAAACACCATATATTTT. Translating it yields CSVVSTGFGNTIYF.

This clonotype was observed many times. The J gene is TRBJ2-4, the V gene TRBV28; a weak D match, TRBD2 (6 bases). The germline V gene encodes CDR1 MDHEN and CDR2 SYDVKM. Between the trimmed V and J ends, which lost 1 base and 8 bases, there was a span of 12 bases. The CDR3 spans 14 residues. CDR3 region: CASSLLRGRDIQYF. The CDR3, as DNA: TGTGCCAGCAGTTTATTGCGGGGACGGGACATTCAGTACTTC.

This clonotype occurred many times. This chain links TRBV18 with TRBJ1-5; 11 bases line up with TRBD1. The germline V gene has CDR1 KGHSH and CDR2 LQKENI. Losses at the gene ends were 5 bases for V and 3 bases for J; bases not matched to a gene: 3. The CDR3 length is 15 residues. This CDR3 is CASSGDRGDNQPQHF. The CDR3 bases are TGTGCCAGCTCAGGGGACAGGGGGGACAATCAGCCCCAGCATTTT.

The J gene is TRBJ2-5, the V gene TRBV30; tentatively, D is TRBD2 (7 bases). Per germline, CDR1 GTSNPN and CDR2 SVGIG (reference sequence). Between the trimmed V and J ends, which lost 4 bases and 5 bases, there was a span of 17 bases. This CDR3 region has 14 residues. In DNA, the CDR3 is TGTGCCTGGAATTCGGGGGGCTTCGGTGAGACCCAGTACTTC. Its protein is CAWNSGGFGETQYF.

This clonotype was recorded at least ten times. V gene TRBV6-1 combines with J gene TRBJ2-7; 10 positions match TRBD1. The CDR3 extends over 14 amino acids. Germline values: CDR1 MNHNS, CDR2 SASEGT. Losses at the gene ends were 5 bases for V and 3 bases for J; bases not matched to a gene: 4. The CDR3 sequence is CASSKDRGVYEQYF. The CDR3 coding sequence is TGTGCCAGCAGTAAGGACAGGGGGGTCTACGAGCAGTACTTC.

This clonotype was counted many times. CDR3 protein: CASSPDRGRPYEQYF. Here the CDR3 DNA reads TGTGCCAGCAGCCCCGACAGGGGGCGGCCCTACGAGCAGTACTTC. The chain couples TRBV7-2 to TRBJ2-7; TRBD1 matches 10 bases. From germline, CDR1 is SGHTA and CDR2 FQGNSA. Trimming took 5 bases from V and 2 from J; bases not matched to a gene: 6. CDR3 size: 15 residues.

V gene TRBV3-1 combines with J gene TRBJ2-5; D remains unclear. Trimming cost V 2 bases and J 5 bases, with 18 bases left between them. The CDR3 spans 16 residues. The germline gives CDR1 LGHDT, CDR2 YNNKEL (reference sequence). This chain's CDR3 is CASSQWPSRTAETQYF. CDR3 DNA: TGTGCCAGCAGCCAATGGCCCAGTCGGACCGCGGAGACCCAGTACTTC.

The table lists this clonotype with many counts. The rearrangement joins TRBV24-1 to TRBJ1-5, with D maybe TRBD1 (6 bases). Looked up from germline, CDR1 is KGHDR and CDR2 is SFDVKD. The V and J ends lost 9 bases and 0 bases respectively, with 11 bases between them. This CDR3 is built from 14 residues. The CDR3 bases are TGTGCCACCGCGGACAGCCATAGCAATCAGCCCCAGCATTTT. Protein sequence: CATADSHSNQPQHF.